This T cell receptor beta chain derives from a study of blood T cell repertoires in COVID-19. Study-wide context: Collection of acute and convalescent COVID-19 samples took place in the United States, Italy and Spain. The cDNA or gDNA used as material had been derived from T cells, B-cell-depleted T cells, or PBMCs.

Original handling: The authors estimated nucleated cell counts from reference gene primer amplification. Repertoires were generated with immunoSEQ multiplex PCR, while TCRdb's copy carries only in-frame clones and drops some. Clone size and V and J calls were adopted from that table, with D and trimming inferred from the DNA. Among approximately 70,000 clones, about 90% were seen once, and the ten largest hold nearly 8.5%. Trimming stripped 5 bases from V and 2 bases from J, with 4 bases between. In germline, CDR1 is MDHEN, CDR2 SYDVKM. CDR3 length equals 11 residues. This chain connects TRBV28 to TRBJ2-7, with D unclear. The source is a human donor in a cohort sampled during active COVID-19. The sequencing sample was made of peripheral blood. This CDR3 is CASSQTYEQYF. The CDR3 DNA follows: TGTGCCAGCAGTCAGACCTACGAGCAGTACTTC.